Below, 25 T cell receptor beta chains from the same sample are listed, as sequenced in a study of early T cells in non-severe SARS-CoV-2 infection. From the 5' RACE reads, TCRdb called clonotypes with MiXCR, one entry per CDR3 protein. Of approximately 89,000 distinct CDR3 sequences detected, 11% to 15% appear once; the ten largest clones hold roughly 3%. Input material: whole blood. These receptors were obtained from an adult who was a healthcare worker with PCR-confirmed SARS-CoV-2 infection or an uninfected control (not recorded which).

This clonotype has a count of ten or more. CDR3 amino acids: CATSDPDTQYF. Here the CDR3 DNA reads TGTGCCACCAGTGACCCAGATACGCAGTATTTT. The chain is built from TRBV24-1 and TRBJ2-3; D unresolved. The germline CDR1 and CDR2 sequences are KGHDR and SFDVKD. The CDR3 runs 11 residues. With 4 bases removed from V and 4 bases from J, the gap between germline ends came to 2 bases.

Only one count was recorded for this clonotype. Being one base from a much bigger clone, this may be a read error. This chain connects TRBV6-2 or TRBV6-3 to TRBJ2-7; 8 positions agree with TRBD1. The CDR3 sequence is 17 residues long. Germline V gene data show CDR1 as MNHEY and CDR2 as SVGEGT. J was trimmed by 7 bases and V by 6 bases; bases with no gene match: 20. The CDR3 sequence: CASRPRGARQGPGEQYF. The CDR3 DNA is TGTGCCAGCAGGCCTCGCGGAGCGAGACAGGGGCCCGGGGAGCAGTACTTC.

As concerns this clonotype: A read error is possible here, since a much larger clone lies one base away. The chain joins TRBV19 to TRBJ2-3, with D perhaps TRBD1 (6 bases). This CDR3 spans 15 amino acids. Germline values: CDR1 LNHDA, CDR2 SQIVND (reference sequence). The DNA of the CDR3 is TGTACCAGTAGCCATACGGGACACCTCACAGATACGCAGTATTTT. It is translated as CTSSHTGHLTDTQYF. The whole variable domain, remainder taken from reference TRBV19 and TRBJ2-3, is DGGITQSPKYLFRKEGQNVTLSCEQNLNHDAMYWYRQDPGQGLRLIYYSQIVNDFQKGDIAEGYSVSREKKESFPLTVTSAQKNPTAFYLCTSSHTGHLTDTQYFGPGTRLTVL.

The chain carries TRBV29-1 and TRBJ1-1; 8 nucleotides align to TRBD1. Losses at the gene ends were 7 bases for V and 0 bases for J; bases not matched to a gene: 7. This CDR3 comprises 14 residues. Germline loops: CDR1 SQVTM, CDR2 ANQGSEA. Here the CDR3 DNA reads TGCAGCGCTGGGACAGGCGGAGTGAACACTGAAGCTTTCTTT. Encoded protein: CSAGTGGVNTEAFF.

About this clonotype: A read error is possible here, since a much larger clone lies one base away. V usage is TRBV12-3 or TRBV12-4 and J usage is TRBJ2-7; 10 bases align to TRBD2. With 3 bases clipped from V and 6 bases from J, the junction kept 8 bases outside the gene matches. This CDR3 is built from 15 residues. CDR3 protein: CASSFPATSGCEQYF. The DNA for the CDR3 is TGTGCCAGCAGTTTTCCTGCGACTAGCGGGTGCGAGCAGTACTTC.

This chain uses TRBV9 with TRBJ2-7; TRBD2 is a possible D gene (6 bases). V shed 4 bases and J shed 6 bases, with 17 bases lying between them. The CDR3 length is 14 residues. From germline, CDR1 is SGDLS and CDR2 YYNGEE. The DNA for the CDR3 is TGTGCCAGCAGCTCCTCGGGAGTTCCGACCGAGCAGTACTTC. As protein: CASSSSGVPTEQYF. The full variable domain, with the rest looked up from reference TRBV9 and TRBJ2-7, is DSGVTQTPKHLITATGQRVTLRCSPRSGDLSVYWYQQSLDQGLQFLIQYYNGEERAKGNILERFSAQQFPDLHSELNLSSLELGDSALYFCASSSSGVPTEQYFGPGTRLTVT.

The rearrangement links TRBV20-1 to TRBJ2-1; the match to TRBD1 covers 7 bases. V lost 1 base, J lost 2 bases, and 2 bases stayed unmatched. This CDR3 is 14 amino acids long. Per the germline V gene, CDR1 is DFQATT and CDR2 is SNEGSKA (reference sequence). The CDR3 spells CSARGGGPYNEQFF. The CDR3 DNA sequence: TGCAGTGCTAGAGGAGGGGGCCCCTACAATGAGCAGTTCTTC.

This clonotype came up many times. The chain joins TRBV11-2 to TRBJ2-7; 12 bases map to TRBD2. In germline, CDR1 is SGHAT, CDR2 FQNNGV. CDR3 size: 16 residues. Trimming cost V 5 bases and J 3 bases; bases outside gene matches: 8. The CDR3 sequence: CASSPRLAGELYEQYF. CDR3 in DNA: TGTGCCAGCAGCCCGAGACTAGCGGGAGAGCTCTACGAGCAGTACTTC. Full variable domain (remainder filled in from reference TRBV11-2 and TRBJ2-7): EAGVAQSPRYKIIEKRQSVAFWCNPISGHATLYWYQQILGQGPKLLIQFQNNGVVDDSQLPKDRFSAERLKGVDSTLKIQPAKLEDSAVYLCASSPRLAGELYEQYFGPGTRLTVT.

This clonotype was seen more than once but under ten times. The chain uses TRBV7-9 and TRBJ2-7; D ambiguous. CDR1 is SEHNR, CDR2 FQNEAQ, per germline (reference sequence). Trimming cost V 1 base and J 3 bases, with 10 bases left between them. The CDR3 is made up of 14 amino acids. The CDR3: CASSLGGAGYEQYF. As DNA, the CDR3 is TGTGCCAGCAGCTTAGGCGGAGCCGGCTACGAGCAGTACTTC.

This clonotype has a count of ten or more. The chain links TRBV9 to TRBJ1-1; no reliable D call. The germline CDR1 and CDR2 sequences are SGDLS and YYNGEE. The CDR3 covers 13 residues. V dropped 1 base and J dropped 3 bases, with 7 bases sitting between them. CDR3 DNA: TGTGCCAGCAGCGTATCCTGGGACACTGAAGCTTTCTTT. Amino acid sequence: CASSVSWDTEAFF.

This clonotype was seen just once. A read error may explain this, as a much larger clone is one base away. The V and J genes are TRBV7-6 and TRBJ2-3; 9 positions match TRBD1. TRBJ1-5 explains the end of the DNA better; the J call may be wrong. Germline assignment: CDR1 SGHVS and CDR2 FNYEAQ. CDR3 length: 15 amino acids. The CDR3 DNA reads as TGTGCCAGCAGCTCACGGACAGGGGAGGGATATACGCAGCATTTT. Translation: CASSSRTGEGYTQHF.

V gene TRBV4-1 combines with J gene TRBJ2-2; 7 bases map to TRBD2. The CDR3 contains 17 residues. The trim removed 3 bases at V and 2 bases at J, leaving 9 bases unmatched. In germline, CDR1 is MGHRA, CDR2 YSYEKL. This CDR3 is CASSQGGGPLNTGELFF. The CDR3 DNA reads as TGCGCCAGCAGCCAGGGGGGAGGGCCGTTAAACACCGGGGAGCTGTTTTTT.

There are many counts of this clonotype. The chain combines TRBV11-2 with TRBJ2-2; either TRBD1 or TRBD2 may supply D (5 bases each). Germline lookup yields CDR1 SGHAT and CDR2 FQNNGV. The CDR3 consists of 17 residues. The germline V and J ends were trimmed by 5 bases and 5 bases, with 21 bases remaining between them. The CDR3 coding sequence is TGTGCCAGCAGCCTTACGGGGCTAGGCAGCGTGACCGGGGAGCTGTTTTTT. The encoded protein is CASSLTGLGSVTGELFF.

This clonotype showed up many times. DNA of the CDR3: TGTGCCAGTATGGAGTTGGGCTGGGGCAATCAGCCCCAGCATTTT. It yields the protein CASMELGWGNQPQHF. The chain recombines TRBV19 with TRBJ1-5; D remains unclear. This CDR3 has 15 residues. Trimming left V 7 bases short and J 2 bases short, with 15 bases between. Germline CDR1 and CDR2: LNHDA and SQIVND (reference sequence).

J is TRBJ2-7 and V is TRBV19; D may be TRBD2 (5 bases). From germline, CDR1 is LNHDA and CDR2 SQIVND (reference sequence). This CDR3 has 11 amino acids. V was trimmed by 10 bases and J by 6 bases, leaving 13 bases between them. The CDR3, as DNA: TGTGCCACCGCTTGGGCGGGCGAGCAGTACTTC. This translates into CATAWAGEQYF.

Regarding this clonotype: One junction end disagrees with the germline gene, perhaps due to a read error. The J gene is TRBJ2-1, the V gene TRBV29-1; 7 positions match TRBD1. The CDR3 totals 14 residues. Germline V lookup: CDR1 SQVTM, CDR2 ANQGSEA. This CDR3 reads CSIGSTWDRVELFF. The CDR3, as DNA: TGCAGCATAGGTAGCACGTGGGACAGAGTGGAGCTGTTCTTC.

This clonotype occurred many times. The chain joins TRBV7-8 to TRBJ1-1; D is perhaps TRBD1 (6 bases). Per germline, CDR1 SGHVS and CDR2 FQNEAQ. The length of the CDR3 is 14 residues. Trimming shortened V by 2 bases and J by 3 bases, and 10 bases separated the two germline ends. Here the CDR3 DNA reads TGTGCCAGCAGCTTACGCCAGGGGTACACTGAAGCTTTCTTT. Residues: CASSLRQGYTEAFF.

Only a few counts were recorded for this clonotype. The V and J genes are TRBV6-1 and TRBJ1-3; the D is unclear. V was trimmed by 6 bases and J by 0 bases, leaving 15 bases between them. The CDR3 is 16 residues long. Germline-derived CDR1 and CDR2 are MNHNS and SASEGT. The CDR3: CASSQQDGSSGNTIYF. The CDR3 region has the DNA TGTGCCAGCAGCCAACAAGACGGTAGCTCTGGAAACACCATATATTTT.

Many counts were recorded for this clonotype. CDR3 DNA sequence: TGTGCCAGCAGCTTAAGTGCCGCAGGGACTGGGGCCAACGTCCTGACTTTC. Protein sequence: CASSLSAAGTGANVLTF. The V and J genes are TRBV7-9 and TRBJ2-6; the D gene is possibly TRBD1 (5 bases). V was clipped by 2 bases and J by 2 bases, with 13 bases between them. CDR1 is SEHNR, CDR2 FQNEAQ, per germline (reference sequence). This CDR3 is 17 amino acids long.

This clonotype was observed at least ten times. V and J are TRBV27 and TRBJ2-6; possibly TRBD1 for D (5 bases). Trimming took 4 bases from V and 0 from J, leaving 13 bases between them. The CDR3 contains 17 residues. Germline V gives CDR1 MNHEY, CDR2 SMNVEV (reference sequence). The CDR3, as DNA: TGTGCCAGCAGTTCAACTATCAGGGACTCTGGGGCCAACGTCCTGACTTTC. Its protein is CASSSTIRDSGANVLTF.

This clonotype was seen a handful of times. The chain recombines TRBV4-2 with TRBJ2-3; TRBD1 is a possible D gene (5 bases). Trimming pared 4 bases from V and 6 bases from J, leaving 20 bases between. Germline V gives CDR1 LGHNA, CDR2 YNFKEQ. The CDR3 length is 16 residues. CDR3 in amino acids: CASSRGRQKLSDTQYF. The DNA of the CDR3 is TGTGCCAGCAGCCGAGGACGACAGAAACTCTCGGATACGCAGTATTTT.

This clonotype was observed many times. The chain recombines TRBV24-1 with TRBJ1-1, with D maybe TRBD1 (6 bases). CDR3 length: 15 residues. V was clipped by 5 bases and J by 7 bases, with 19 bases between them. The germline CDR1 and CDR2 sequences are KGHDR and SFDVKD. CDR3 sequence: CATSAGSGGAIEAFF. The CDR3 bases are TGTGCCACCAGTGCCGGGAGCGGGGGGGCGATTGAAGCTTTCTTT.

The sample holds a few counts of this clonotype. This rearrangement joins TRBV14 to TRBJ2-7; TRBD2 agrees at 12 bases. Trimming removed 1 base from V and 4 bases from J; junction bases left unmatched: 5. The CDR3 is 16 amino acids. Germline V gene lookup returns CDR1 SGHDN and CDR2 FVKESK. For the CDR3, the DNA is TGTGCCAGCAGCCAAGGACTAGCGGGAGCAGGGTACGAGCAGTACTTC. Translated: CASSQGLAGAGYEQYF.

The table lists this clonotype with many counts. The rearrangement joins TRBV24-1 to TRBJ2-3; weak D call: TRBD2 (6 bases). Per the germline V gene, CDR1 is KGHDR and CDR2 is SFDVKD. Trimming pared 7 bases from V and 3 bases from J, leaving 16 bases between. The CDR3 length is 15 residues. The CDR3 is CATRGGRGGTDTQYF. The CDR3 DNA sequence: TGTGCCACCAGGGGGGGAAGAGGAGGAACAGATACGCAGTATTTT.

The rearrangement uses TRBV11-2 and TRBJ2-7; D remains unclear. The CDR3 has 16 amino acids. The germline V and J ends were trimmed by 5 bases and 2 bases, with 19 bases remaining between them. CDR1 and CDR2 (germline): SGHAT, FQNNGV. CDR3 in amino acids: CASSSRRLGQTYEQYF. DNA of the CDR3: TGTGCCAGCAGCAGCCGCCGTCTGGGCCAAACCTACGAGCAGTACTTC.